A single sample gave rise to the 3 T cell receptor beta chains below, sequenced in a study of T cell repertoires in cytomegalovirus infection. TCRdb analysed the reads with MiXCR anew, one entry per CDR3 protein. This table has roughly 730,000 distinct CDR3 sequences, 30% to 40% appearing once. The antigens for these receptors are not known. The sequenced sample was cultured PBMCs, obtained from culture after CMV antigen stimulation. These receptors all come from a human donor in good health (CMV status not recorded). Some clones in this sample may be carry-over from other donors' samples.

The rearrangement uses TRBV27 and TRBJ2-1; D possibly corresponds to TRBD2 (7 bases). CDR3 length: 16 amino acids. Per germline, CDR1 MNHEY and CDR2 SMNVEV (reference sequence). With 5 bases removed from V and 7 bases from J, the gap between germline ends came to 21 bases. The CDR3 DNA is TGTGCCAGCAGTGCAGAGGGGGGGGTGCGAATGAATGAGCAGTTCTTC. The encoded protein is CASSAEGGVRMNEQFF.

This clonotype appeared a few times. The chain carries TRBV7-4 and TRBJ2-1; D ambiguous. The ends were cut back, 2 bases at V and 13 bases at J, with 9 bases in the middle. Germline values: CDR1 SGHVT, CDR2 SQSDAQ. This CDR3 has 11 residues. Here the CDR3 DNA reads TGTGCCAGCAGCTTAAGTCGGTTTCAGTTCTTC. Translation: CASSLSRFQFF.

The CDR3 loop reads CASSDSSGINNNEQFF. The CDR3 DNA sequence: TGTGCCAGCAGCGACAGTTCTGGGATTAACAACAATGAGCAGTTCTTC. The V and J genes are TRBV7-2 and TRBJ2-1; D is possibly TRBD1 (5 bases). The CDR3 is 16 amino acids. Germline V gene sequence: CDR1 SGHTA, CDR2 FQGNSA. V was pared by 5 bases and J by 5 bases, with 19 bases between. The full variable domain, completed using reference TRBV7-2 and TRBJ2-1, is GAGVSQSPSNKVTEKGKDVELRCDPISGHTALYWYRQSLGQGLEFLIYFQGNSAPDKSGLPSDRFSAERTGGSVSTLTIQRTQQEDSAVYLCASSDSSGINNNEQFFGPGTRLTVL.